One sample yielded the 21 T cell receptor beta chains listed below, sequenced in a study of cytomegalovirus exposure and HLA in healthy donors. The PCR was carried out with 60 Vbeta primers and 13 Jbeta primers. Assay: immunoSEQ multiplex PCR; the TCRdb copy retains only in-frame clones and omits some. Among more than 110,000 clones listed, about 75% were seen once. Material for sequencing was PBMCs. These receptors all come from a man aged 18 to 29 in good health and CMV-seronegative.

The chain recombines TRBV4-2 with TRBJ2-3, with TRBD2 matching over 9 bases. Looked up from germline, CDR1 is LGHNA and CDR2 is YNFKEQ. Trimming cost V 4 bases and J 5 bases; bases outside gene matches: 13. The CDR3 has 17 residues. In DNA, the CDR3 is TGTGCCAGCAGCCGAGTGAATAGCGGGAGCAATGAAGATACGCAGTATTTT. This codes for CASSRVNSGSNEDTQYF.

The chain recombines TRBV7-3 with TRBJ2-3; the match to TRBD2 covers 7 bases. From germline, CDR1 is SGHTA and CDR2 FQGTGA. The CDR3 loop spans 16 amino acids. After removal of 1 base from V and 0 bases from J, the junction contained 4 bases not matched to a gene. The CDR3 protein is CASSLSLAVSTDTQYF. CDR3 sequence (DNA): TGTGCCAGCAGCTTAAGTCTAGCGGTTAGCACAGATACGCAGTATTTT.

The genes are TRBV7-2 and TRBJ2-1; D may be TRBD2 (6 bases). The CDR3 consists of 16 residues. Germline V gene data show CDR1 as SGHTA and CDR2 as FQGNSA. Trimming pared 5 bases from V and 0 bases from J, leaving 14 bases between. CDR3 sequence reads: CASSPQDYPSYNEQFF. CDR3 DNA sequence: TGTGCCAGCAGCCCACAGGACTATCCCTCCTACAATGAGCAGTTCTTC.

J is TRBJ1-2 and V is TRBV4-1; 7 bases match TRBD1. The CDR3 runs 19 residues. V lost 3 bases, J lost 2 bases, and 18 bases stayed unmatched. Germline V gene data show CDR1 as MGHRA and CDR2 as YSYEKL. CDR3 in amino acids: CASSHPIGRQDRRNYGYTF. CDR3 bases: TGCGCCAGCAGCCATCCGATTGGTAGGCAGGACAGGAGAAACTATGGCTACACCTTC.

The CDR3 loop reads CASSLTAGILNTGELFF. The DNA for the CDR3 is TGTGCCAGCAGCCTCACCGCAGGGATTCTGAACACCGGGGAGCTGTTTTTT. The chain has TRBV7-2 and TRBJ2-2; perhaps TRBD1 as D (5 bases). CDR3 size: 17 residues. Deletions cut 5 bases from V and 1 base from J, with 17 bases between. Germline V gene lookup returns CDR1 SGHTA and CDR2 FQGNSA.

This rearrangement joins TRBV5-3 to TRBJ2-3; possible D gene TRBD2, 5 bases. TRBV5-3 is flagged as an ORF with uncertain function. The CDR3 length is 19 residues. V lost 4 bases to trimming and J lost 0 bases, with 24 bases between them. CDR3 sequence reads: CARSHVEECRGMSTDTQYF. In DNA, the CDR3 is TGTGCCAGAAGCCACGTTGAGGAGTGTCGAGGGATGAGCACAGATACGCAGTATTTT.

This clone was counted once. The J gene is TRBJ2-7, the V gene TRBV27; TRBD2 agrees at 8 bases. The junction had 3 bases not matched to a gene; V was cut back by 2 bases and J by 6 bases. The CDR3 loop spans 13 amino acids. Germline V lookup: CDR1 MNHEY, CDR2 SMNVEV (reference sequence). The CDR3 is CASSLVREGEQYF. The DNA for the CDR3 is TGTGCCAGCAGTTTAGTTCGGGAGGGCGAGCAGTACTTC.

By sample share, this clone is medium-sized. The V call is TRBV2, the J call TRBJ2-1; D uncertain. Germline V lookup: CDR1 SNHLY, CDR2 FYNNEI. The length of the CDR3 is 14 residues. V was trimmed by 8 bases and J by 0 bases, leaving 11 bases between them. The CDR3 loop is CASVQDSSYNEQFF. The CDR3 DNA is TGTGCCAGCGTTCAGGATTCCTCCTACAATGAGCAGTTCTTC.

This clone has a handful of counts. The CDR3 DNA reads as TGTGCCAGCTCACCTAGGACTAGCGGCTACAATGAGCAGTTCTTC. Translated, it gives CASSPRTSGYNEQFF. J is TRBJ2-1 and V is TRBV18; 10 nucleotides agree with TRBD2. Germline V gene data show CDR1 as KGHSH and CDR2 as LQKENI. J was trimmed by 3 bases and V by 3 bases; bases with no gene match: 2. The CDR3 totals 15 residues.

The chain is built from TRBV5-1 and TRBJ1-5; D is unresolved. Germline V gene lookup returns CDR1 SGHRS and CDR2 YFSETQ. V lost 5 bases and J 3 bases, leaving 12 bases between the germline ends. The CDR3 loop spans 14 amino acids. CDR3 bases: TGCGCCAGCAGGGAGGACGGTCTCAATCAGCCCCAGCATTTT. Translated: CASREDGLNQPQHF.

The rearrangement uses TRBV19 and TRBJ2-1; D uncertain. The ends were cut back, 3 bases at V and 2 bases at J, with 11 bases in the middle. Germline assignment: CDR1 LNHDA and CDR2 SQIVND (reference sequence). The CDR3 is made up of 15 amino acids. This chain's CDR3 is CASSIGSRAYNEQFF. The CDR3 DNA sequence: TGTGCCAGTAGTATCGGATCCCGGGCCTACAATGAGCAGTTCTTC. Looking up the rest from reference TRBV19 and TRBJ2-1 gives the full variable domain: DGGITQSPKYLFRKEGQNVTLSCEQNLNHDAMYWYRQDPGQGLRLIYYSQIVNDFQKGDIAEGYSVSREKKESFPLTVTSAQKNPTAFYLCASSIGSRAYNEQFFGPGTRLTVL.

V gene TRBV2 combines with J gene TRBJ1-6, with D maybe TRBD1 (6 bases). In germline, CDR1 is SNHLY, CDR2 FYNNEI. Trimming shortened V by 7 bases and J by 5 bases, and 18 bases separated the two germline ends. The CDR3 consists of 16 residues. The CDR3 nucleotides read TGTGCCAGCATCGATAGGGGGGAGGGTAATAATTCACCCCTCCACTTT. It encodes CASIDRGEGNNSPLHF.

The CDR3 coding sequence is TGTGCCATCGTGGGACAGGCGCCGAGCTTCAACTATGGCTACACCTTC. It translates to CAIVGQAPSFNYGYTF. The chain recombines TRBV28 with TRBJ1-2; 8 nucleotides match TRBD1. Germline CDR1 reads MDHEN; CDR2 reads SYDVKM. Trimming took 10 bases from V and 2 from J; bases not matched to a gene: 15. This CDR3 is 16 amino acids long.

The rearrangement links TRBV25-1 to TRBJ2-7, with D possibly TRBD2 on 5 matching bases. The CDR3 covers 14 residues. CDR1 and CDR2 from the germline V gene are MGHDK and SYGVNS. V was pared by 8 bases and J by 0 bases, with 14 bases between. The CDR3 is CASGGATDSYEQYF. As DNA, the CDR3 is TGTGCCAGCGGAGGAGCAACAGACTCCTACGAGCAGTACTTC.

This clone appeared a single time. The chain couples TRBV6-4 to TRBJ1-1; the match to TRBD1 covers 10 bases. This CDR3 comprises 15 residues. V dropped 6 bases and J dropped 1; count of bases not matched to a gene: 5. Germline CDR1 is MRHNA and CDR2 is SNTAGT. The CDR3 sequence is CASSPGTGANTEAFF. CDR3 DNA sequence: TGTGCCAGCAGCCCCGGGACAGGGGCGAACACTGAAGCTTTCTTT.

The chain has TRBV28 and TRBJ2-3; maybe TRBD2 (5 bases). There are 15 residues in the CDR3. V lost 5 bases and J 0 bases, leaving 12 bases between the germline ends. Germline V gene sequence: CDR1 MDHEN, CDR2 SYDVKM. DNA of the CDR3: TGTGCCAGCAGTGGTAGCGTACCTAGCACAGATACGCAGTATTTT. Translation: CASSGSVPSTDTQYF.

This rearrangement joins TRBV10-2 to TRBJ2-7; D unresolved. The germline V gene has CDR1 WSHSY and CDR2 SAAADI. V was shortened by 6 bases and J by 0 bases, with 6 bases between the two germline ends. This CDR3 is 12 amino acids long. CDR3 sequence: CASSLVSYEQYF. Here the CDR3 DNA reads TGCGCCAGCAGCCTTGTCTCCTACGAGCAGTACTTC.

In its sample, this clone was seen a few times. This chain joins TRBV10-2 and TRBJ1-3; possibly TRBD1 for D (6 bases). CDR1 and CDR2 from the germline V gene are WSHSY and SAAADI. The CDR3 covers 14 residues. The V end was cut by 8 bases, the J end by 1 base, with 12 bases between. CDR3 residues: CASGRGGSGNTIYF. In DNA form, the CDR3 reads TGCGCCAGCGGCAGAGGGGGATCTGGAAACACCATATATTTT.

The rearrangement joins TRBV7-8 to TRBJ1-4; weak D call: TRBD1 (6 bases). The CDR3 extends over 17 amino acids. The germline V gene has CDR1 SGHVS and CDR2 FQNEAQ. V lost 5 bases and J 2 bases, leaving 18 bases between the germline ends. The DNA of the CDR3 is TGTGCCAGCAGCGGTAGACAGGCAGGTTCGACTAATGAAAAACTGTTTTTT. Translated: CASSGRQAGSTNEKLFF.

The rearrangement joins TRBV25-1 to TRBJ2-3; the match to TRBD2 covers 16 bases. Germline CDR1 MGHDK, CDR2 SYGVNS. Trimming cost V 3 bases and J 10 bases; bases outside gene matches: 10. This CDR3 comprises 17 residues. This CDR3 is CASSEGLAGGRPFPQYF. The CDR3 nucleotides read TGTGCCAGCAGTGAGGGACTAGCGGGGGGGCGGCCCTTCCCGCAGTATTTT.

The CDR3 nucleotides read TGCAGCGTCCCGGGACAGGGGATGGGCACTGAAGCTTTCTTT. This gives the protein CSVPGQGMGTEAFF. This chain connects TRBV29-1 to TRBJ1-1, with TRBD1 matching over 10 bases. V was clipped by 6 bases and J by 4 bases; unmatched bases: 8. This CDR3 is built from 14 residues. Germline V gives CDR1 SQVTM, CDR2 ANQGSEA.